These 28 T cell receptor beta chains share one sample of origin, sequenced in a study of T cell responses to AZD1222 COVID-19 vaccine. The protocol was immunoSEQ multiplex PCR, while the TCRdb copy is restricted to in-frame clones and leaves out a portion. The sample records about 110,000 clones, around 94% being singletons. The starting material was peripheral blood, obtained on day 0 of AZD1222 vaccination. Source of these receptors: an adult in good health.

V gene TRBV5-1 combines with J gene TRBJ2-1; D is possibly TRBD1 or TRBD2 (5 bases each). V shed 0 bases and J shed 0 bases, with 22 bases lying between them. In germline, CDR1 is SGHRS, CDR2 YFSETQ. This CDR3 has 20 residues. Here the CDR3 DNA reads TGCGCCAGCAGCTTGGGCCTCGGGGCTGCACAGGTCCCCTCCTACAATGAGCAGTTCTTC. It yields the protein CASSLGLGAAQVPSYNEQFF.

J is TRBJ1-4 and V is TRBV20-1; D is uncertain. Trimming removed 3 bases at V and 11 bases at J, with 10 bases between. The germline V gene encodes CDR1 DFQATT and CDR2 SNEGSKA (reference sequence). The CDR3 totals 11 residues. CDR3 residues: CSASPLPKLFF. Written as DNA, the CDR3 is TGCAGTGCTAGTCCCCTGCCGAAACTGTTTTTT.

This chain links TRBV7-2 with TRBJ1-2; D is perhaps TRBD1 (5 bases). The CDR3 is 14 amino acids. Germline CDR1 reads SGHTA; CDR2 reads FQGNSA. V was pared by 5 bases and J by 1 base, with 11 bases between. CDR3 region: CASSRSGGNYGYTF. CDR3 bases: TGTGCCAGCAGCAGATCGGGGGGTAACTATGGCTACACCTTC.

The J gene is TRBJ1-2, the V gene TRBV7-2; 9 bases line up with TRBD1. The CDR3 totals 16 residues. CDR1 is SGHTA, CDR2 FQGNSA, per germline. V was clipped by 5 bases and J by 4 bases; unmatched bases: 11. CDR3 amino acids: CASSRSGTGRTYGYTF. The DNA for the CDR3 is TGTGCCAGCAGCAGAAGCGGGACAGGGAGGACCTATGGCTACACCTTC.

The rearrangement links TRBV6-5 to TRBJ1-5, with a possible D match to TRBD1 (5 bases). The V end lost 6 bases, the J end lost 2 bases, and 11 bases lay between the germline ends. Germline CDR1 is MNHEY and CDR2 is SVGAGI. The CDR3 runs 14 residues. CDR3 nucleotide sequence: TGTGCCAGCAGCCTCCAGGGAGGCAATCAGCCCCAGCATTTT. Amino acids: CASSLQGGNQPQHF.

CDR3 protein: CASSLGSGQPQHF. The CDR3 bases are TGTGCCAGCAGCCTCGGGTCGGGCCAGCCCCAGCATTTT. The chain joins TRBV2 to TRBJ1-5; the D is unclear. CDR3 length equals 13 residues. From germline, CDR1 is SNHLY and CDR2 FYNNEI. V lost 6 bases and J lost 7, with 13 bases in between.

The rearrangement uses TRBV6-5 and TRBJ1-1; D is unresolved. The CDR3 covers 12 residues. The V gene's germline CDR1 is MNHEY and CDR2 SVGAGI. Trimming stripped 8 bases from V and 6 bases from J, with 13 bases between. CDR3 protein: CASSEVIAEAFF. CDR3 DNA sequence: TGTGCCAGCTCCGAGGTCATCGCTGAAGCTTTCTTT.

The chain uses TRBV7-3 and TRBJ1-1; D is perhaps TRBD1 (5 bases). Trimming removed 6 bases at V and 0 bases at J, with 11 bases between. CDR3 size: 14 residues. CDR1 and CDR2 (germline): SGHTA, FQGTGA. CDR3 sequence: CASSPSGVNTEAFF. DNA of the CDR3: TGTGCCAGCAGTCCATCGGGGGTGAACACTGAAGCTTTCTTT. Full variable domain (rest looked up from reference TRBV7-3 and TRBJ1-1): GAGVSQTPSNKVTEKGKYVELRCDPISGHTALYWYRQSLGQGPEFLIYFQGTGAADDSGLPNDRFFAVRPEGSVSTLKIQRTERGDSAVYLCASSPSGVNTEAFFGQGTRLTVV.

V gene TRBV6-2 or TRBV6-3 combines with J gene TRBJ2-7; D unresolved. V gave up 3 bases and J gave up 3 bases, with 18 bases separating them. CDR3 length: 16 residues. In germline, CDR1 is MNHEY, CDR2 SVGEGT. The CDR3 reads CASSYPRGLANYEQYF. The DNA for the CDR3 is TGTGCCAGCAGTTATCCCCGAGGTCTGGCCAACTACGAGCAGTACTTC.

This clone has only one observation. This chain joins TRBV19 and TRBJ1-1; tentatively, D is TRBD1 (6 bases). This CDR3 region has 14 residues. In germline, CDR1 is LNHDA, CDR2 SQIVND (reference sequence). Trimming pared 5 bases from V and 0 bases from J, leaving 10 bases between. This CDR3 is CASSWGQLNTEAFF. DNA of the CDR3: TGTGCCAGTAGTTGGGGACAACTGAACACTGAAGCTTTCTTT. Combining the CDR3 with reference TRBV19 and TRBJ1-1 gives the whole variable domain DGGITQSPKYLFRKEGQNVTLSCEQNLNHDAMYWYRQDPGQGLRLIYYSQIVNDFQKGDIAEGYSVSREKKESFPLTVTSAQKNPTAFYLCASSWGQLNTEAFFGQGTRLTVV.

The rearrangement uses TRBV10-3 and TRBJ1-1, with D hard to call. The germline V gene has CDR1 ENHRY and CDR2 SYGVKD. This CDR3 spans 14 amino acids. The V end lost 2 bases, the J end lost 5 bases, and 12 bases lay between the germline ends. For the CDR3, the DNA is TGTGCCATCAGTGAGATAGGGATTGGGACTGAAGCTTTCTTT. Protein product: CAISEIGIGTEAFF.

The chain is built from TRBV7-3 and TRBJ2-2; D gene unclear. CDR3 length equals 17 residues. Germline-derived CDR1 and CDR2 are SGHTA and FQGTGA. Trimming pared 4 bases from V and 4 bases from J, leaving 19 bases between. CDR3 DNA sequence: TGTGCCAGCAGCTCGACCCCAAGGACCCATGGCACCGGGGAGCTGTTTTTT. Translating it yields CASSSTPRTHGTGELFF.

The sample holds one count of this clone. The chain is built from TRBV9 and TRBJ2-5; D perhaps matches TRBD2 (6 bases). V lost 0 bases, J lost 1 base, and 10 bases lay in between. The CDR3 loop spans 15 amino acids. CDR1 and CDR2 (germline): SGDLS, YYNGEE. CDR3 in DNA: TGTGCCAGCAGCGTAGAGGGGACTCCCCAAGAGACCCAGTACTTC. Its translation is CASSVEGTPQETQYF.

This sequence joins TRBV24-1 and TRBJ2-3; 12 nucleotides agree with TRBD2. The CDR3 contains 17 residues. The V and J ends lost 4 bases and 3 bases, in that order; junction bases with no gene match: 7. Germline V CDR1 and CDR2: KGHDR, SFDVKD. Here the CDR3 reads CATSDTGLAGLTDTQYF. CDR3 DNA sequence: TGTGCCACCAGTGACACCGGACTAGCGGGACTAACAGATACGCAGTATTTT.

The rearrangement joins TRBV27 to TRBJ1-2; 10 positions match TRBD1. The CDR3 covers 13 residues. Germline trimming cut 6 bases from V and 7 bases from J; bases unmatched to any gene: 5. Germline loops: CDR1 MNHEY, CDR2 SMNVEV (reference sequence). The CDR3 bases are TGTGCCAGCAGCCAGACAGGGGGCCGTGGCTACACCTTC. This sequence encodes CASSQTGGRGYTF.

The V call is TRBV20-1, the J call TRBJ1-6; D unclear. Germline V gene lookup returns CDR1 DFQATT and CDR2 SNEGSKA (reference sequence). Trimming took off 3 bases at V and 3 bases at J, with 9 bases between the two ends. The CDR3 runs to 14 residues. The CDR3 DNA reads as TGCAGTGCTAGTCATAGACTCTATAATTCACCCCTCCACTTT. Residues: CSASHRLYNSPLHF.

This sequence joins TRBV7-2 and TRBJ1-2; unclear D gene. Germline lookup yields CDR1 SGHTA and CDR2 FQGNSA. This CDR3 region has 13 residues. Trimming cost V 3 bases and J 1 base, with 6 bases left between them. This chain's CDR3 is CASSFGSNYGYTF. CDR3 DNA sequence: TGTGCCAGCAGCTTTGGAAGTAACTATGGCTACACCTTC.

V and J are TRBV7-9 and TRBJ2-1; 9 positions agree with TRBD2. With V trimmed by 5 bases and J by 5 bases, 7 bases remained unmatched. Germline CDR1 is SEHNR and CDR2 is FQNEAQ (reference sequence). This CDR3 is 15 amino acids long. The CDR3 sequence: CASSGTSSIDNEQFF. In DNA form, the CDR3 reads TGTGCCAGCAGCGGGACTAGCTCTATAGACAATGAGCAGTTCTTC.

The V gene is TRBV28, the J gene TRBJ1-4; no clear D. There are 16 residues in the CDR3. The germline V gene encodes CDR1 MDHEN and CDR2 SYDVKM. V lost 4 bases to trimming and J lost 6 bases, with 18 bases between them. The DNA of the CDR3 is TGTGCCAGCAGTTCCTATGGTGGTGTATTCTATGAAAAACTGTTTTTT. It encodes CASSSYGGVFYEKLFF.

The chain has TRBV2 and TRBJ2-5; the match to TRBD2 covers 9 bases. CDR1 SNHLY and CDR2 FYNNEI come from the germline V gene. The J segment lost 1 base and the V segment lost 6 bases, leaving 6 bases of the junction unmatched. The CDR3 extends over 15 amino acids. CDR3 coding DNA: TGTGCCAGCAGGACTAGCGGTTCACTCCAAGAGACCCAGTACTTC. This gives the protein CASRTSGSLQETQYF.

CDR3: CASSQERNSGYGYTF. CDR3 bases: TGCGCCAGCAGCCAAGAGCGAAACAGCGGCTATGGCTACACCTTC. V gene TRBV4-3 combines with J gene TRBJ1-2; D gene uncertain. The V gene lost 0 bases and the J gene lost 4 bases, with 12 bases spanning the gap. Germline CDR1 LGHNA, CDR2 YSLEER. The CDR3 is made up of 15 amino acids.

The rearrangement joins TRBV6-1 to TRBJ1-1, with D unresolved. V lost 1 base and J lost 4, with 7 bases in between. The germline V gene encodes CDR1 MNHNS and CDR2 SASEGT. The CDR3 length is 13 residues. DNA of the CDR3: TGTGCCAGCAGTGAAGATTCCGTCACTGAAGCTTTCTTT. Translated, it gives CASSEDSVTEAFF.

The V and J genes are TRBV6-2 or TRBV6-3 and TRBJ1-6; TRBD1 agrees at 11 bases. Unmatched junction bases numbered 0, after V lost 2 bases and J lost 9 bases. Germline CDR1 MNHEY, CDR2 SVGEGT. The CDR3 totals 14 residues. For the CDR3, the DNA is TGTGCCAGCAGTTACGGACAGGGGGCTTCACCCCTCCACTTT. Translation gives CASSYGQGASPLHF.

V is TRBV28 and J is TRBJ1-3; the D is unclear. The CDR3 sequence is 10 residues long. Germline loops: CDR1 MDHEN, CDR2 SYDVKM. The V end lost 7 bases, the J end lost 5 bases, and 3 bases lay between the germline ends. The CDR3 protein is CASMRNTIYF. CDR3 DNA sequence: TGTGCCAGCATGAGAAACACCATATATTTT.

CDR3 in DNA: TGTGCCAGCAGCTTATCGTTTGGGGTTTCTGGTGGCTACACCTTC. It translates to CASSLSFGVSGGYTF. V and J are TRBV7-2 and TRBJ1-2, with unresolved D. CDR3 length equals 15 residues. Trimming pared 2 bases from V and 7 bases from J, leaving 17 bases between. CDR1 and CDR2 (germline): SGHTA, FQGNSA.

The table lists this clone with a count of one. J is TRBJ1-1 and V is TRBV10-3, with D uncertain. This CDR3 has 14 amino acids. Trimming shortened V by 0 bases and J by 8 bases, and 13 bases separated the two germline ends. Germline V gene data show CDR1 as ENHRY and CDR2 as SYGVKD. This CDR3 reads CAISESTYDVEAFF. The CDR3 DNA reads TGTGCCATCAGTGAGTCGACGTACGACGTGGAAGCTTTCTTT.

This rearrangement joins TRBV6-5 to TRBJ2-7, with D maybe TRBD1 (5 bases). The CDR3 contains 14 residues. The ends were cut back, 2 bases at V and 2 bases at J, with 10 bases in the middle. The germline V gene encodes CDR1 MNHEY and CDR2 SVGAGI. The CDR3 loop is CASSYGQGTYEQYF. The CDR3, as DNA: TGTGCCAGCAGTTACGGCCAGGGTACCTACGAGCAGTACTTC.

The chain uses TRBV11-3 and TRBJ1-6, with 7 bases aligning to TRBD1. The V and J ends lost 1 base and 9 bases, in that order; junction bases with no gene match: 3. The CDR3 length is 14 residues. Germline V lookup: CDR1 SGHNT, CDR2 YENEEA. The CDR3 nucleotides read TGTGCCAGCAGCTTAGGGACAGGAGGTTCACCCCTCCACTTT. Protein product: CASSLGTGGSPLHF.